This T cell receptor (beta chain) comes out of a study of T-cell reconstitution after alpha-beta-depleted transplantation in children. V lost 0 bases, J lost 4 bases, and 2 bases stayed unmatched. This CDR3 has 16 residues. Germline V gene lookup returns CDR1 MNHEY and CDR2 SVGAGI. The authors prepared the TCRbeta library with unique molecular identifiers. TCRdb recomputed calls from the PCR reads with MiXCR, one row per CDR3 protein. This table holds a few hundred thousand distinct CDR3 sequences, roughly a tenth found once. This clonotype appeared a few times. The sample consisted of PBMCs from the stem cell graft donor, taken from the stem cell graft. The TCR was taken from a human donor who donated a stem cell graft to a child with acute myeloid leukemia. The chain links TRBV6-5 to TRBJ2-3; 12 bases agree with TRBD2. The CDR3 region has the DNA TGTGCCAGCAGTTACTCGGGACTAGCGGGCGCAGATACGCAGTATTTT. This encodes CASSYSGLAGADTQYF.